The subject of this entry is one T cell receptor (beta chain). Assay used: immunoSEQ multiplex PCR; TCRdb lists only in-frame clones, some missing. The sample records hundreds of thousands of clones, around 87% being singletons. These data originate in a study of blood T cell repertoires in COVID-19. The sequence came from a woman aged 50 to 60 who had recovered from COVID-19. The sequencing sample was made of PBMCs or T cells enriched from blood (not recorded which).

CDR3 protein: CASSEPGLVAGELFF. CDR3 DNA: TGTGCCAGCAGCGAACCGGGACTAGTTGCCGGGGAGCTGTTTTTT. The chain links TRBV6-6 to TRBJ2-2, with 8 nucleotides matching TRBD2. CDR1 MNHNY and CDR2 SVGAGI come from the germline V gene (reference sequence). Trimming took 6 bases from V and 6 from J; bases not matched to a gene: 9. The CDR3 is 15 residues long.